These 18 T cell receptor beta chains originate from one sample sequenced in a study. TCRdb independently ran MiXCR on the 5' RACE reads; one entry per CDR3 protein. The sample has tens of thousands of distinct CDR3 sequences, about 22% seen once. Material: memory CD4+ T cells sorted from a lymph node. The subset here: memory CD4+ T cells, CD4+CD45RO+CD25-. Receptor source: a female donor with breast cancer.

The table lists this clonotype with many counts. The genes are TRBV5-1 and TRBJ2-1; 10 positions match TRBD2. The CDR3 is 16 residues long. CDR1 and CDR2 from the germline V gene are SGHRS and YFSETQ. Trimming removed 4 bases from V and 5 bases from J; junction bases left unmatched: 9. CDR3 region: CASSTRTSGRNNEQFF. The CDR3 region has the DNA TGCGCCAGCAGCACGAGGACTAGCGGCAGGAACAATGAGCAGTTCTTC.

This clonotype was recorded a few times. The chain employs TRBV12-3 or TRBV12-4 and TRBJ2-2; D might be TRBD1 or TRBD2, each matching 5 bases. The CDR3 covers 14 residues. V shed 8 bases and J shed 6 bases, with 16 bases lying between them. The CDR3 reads CASVLLGTPGELFF. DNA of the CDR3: TGTGCCAGCGTTCTCCTCGGGACCCCCGGGGAGCTGTTTTTT.

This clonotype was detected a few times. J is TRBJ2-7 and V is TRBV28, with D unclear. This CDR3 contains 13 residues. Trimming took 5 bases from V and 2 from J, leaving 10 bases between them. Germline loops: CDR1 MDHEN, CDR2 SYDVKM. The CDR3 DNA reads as TGTGCCAGCAGTCCCCGCCAGGCCTACGAGCAGTACTTC. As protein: CASSPRQAYEQYF.

DNA of the CDR3: TGTGCCAGCAGACTCGAGGGGAATCAGCCCCAGCATTTT. Protein sequence: CASRLEGNQPQHF. The chain recombines TRBV2 with TRBJ1-5, with D possibly matching TRBD1 (5 bases). The V end lost 6 bases, the J end lost 4 bases, and 10 bases lay between the germline ends. The CDR3 has 13 residues. The V gene's germline CDR1 is SNHLY and CDR2 FYNNEI.

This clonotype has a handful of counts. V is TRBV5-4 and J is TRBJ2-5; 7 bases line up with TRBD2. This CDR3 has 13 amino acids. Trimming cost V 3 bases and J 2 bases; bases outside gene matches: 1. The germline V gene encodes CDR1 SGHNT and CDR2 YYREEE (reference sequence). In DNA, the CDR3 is TGTGCCAGCAGCTGGGGGGGACAAGAGACCCAGTACTTC. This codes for CASSWGGQETQYF.

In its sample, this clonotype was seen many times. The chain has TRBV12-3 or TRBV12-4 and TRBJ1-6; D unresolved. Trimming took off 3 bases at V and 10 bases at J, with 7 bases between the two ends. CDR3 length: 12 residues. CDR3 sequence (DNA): TGTGCCAGCAGTTTCTGGCCCTCACCCCTCCACTTT. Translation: CASSFWPSPLHF.

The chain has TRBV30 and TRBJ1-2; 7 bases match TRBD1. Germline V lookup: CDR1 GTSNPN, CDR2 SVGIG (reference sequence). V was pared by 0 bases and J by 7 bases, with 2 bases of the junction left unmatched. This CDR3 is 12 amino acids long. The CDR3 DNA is TGTGCCTGGAGTGTCGGACAGGCTGGCTACACCTTC. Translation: CAWSVGQAGYTF.

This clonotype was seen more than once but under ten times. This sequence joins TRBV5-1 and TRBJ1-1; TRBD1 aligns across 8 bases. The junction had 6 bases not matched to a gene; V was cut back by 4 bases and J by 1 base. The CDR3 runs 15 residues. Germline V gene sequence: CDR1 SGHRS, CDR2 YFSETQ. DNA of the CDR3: TGCGCCAGCAGCATCGACGGACAGGGGAACACTGAAGCTTTCTTT. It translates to CASSIDGQGNTEAFF.

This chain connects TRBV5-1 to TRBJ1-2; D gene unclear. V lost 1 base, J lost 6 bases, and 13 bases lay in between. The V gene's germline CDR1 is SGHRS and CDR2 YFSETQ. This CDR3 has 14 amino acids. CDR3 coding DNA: TGCGCCAGCAGCTTGCAAAACCAGGAAGATGGCTACACCTTC. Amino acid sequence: CASSLQNQEDGYTF.

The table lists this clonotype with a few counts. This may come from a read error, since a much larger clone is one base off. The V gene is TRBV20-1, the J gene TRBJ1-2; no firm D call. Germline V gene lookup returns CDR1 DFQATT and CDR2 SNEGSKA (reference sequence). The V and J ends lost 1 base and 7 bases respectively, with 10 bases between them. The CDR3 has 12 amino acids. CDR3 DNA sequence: TGCAGTGCTAGAGGCGGCCACTGTGGCTACACCTTC. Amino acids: CSARGGHCGYTF.

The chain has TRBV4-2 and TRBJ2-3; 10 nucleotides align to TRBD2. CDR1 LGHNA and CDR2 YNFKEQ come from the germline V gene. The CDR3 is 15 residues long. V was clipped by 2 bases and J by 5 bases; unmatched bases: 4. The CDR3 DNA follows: TGTGCCAGCAGCCAAACCCTAGCGGGAGAAGATACGCAGTATTTT. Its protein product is CASSQTLAGEDTQYF.

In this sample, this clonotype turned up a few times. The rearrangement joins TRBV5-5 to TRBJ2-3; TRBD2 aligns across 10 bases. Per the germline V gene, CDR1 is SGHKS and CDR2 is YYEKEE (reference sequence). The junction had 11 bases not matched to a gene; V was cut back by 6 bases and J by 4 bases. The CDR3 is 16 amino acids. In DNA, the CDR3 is TGTGCCAGCAACCCCGCCCCAGCGGGAGGGGCAGATACGCAGTATTTT. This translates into CASNPAPAGGADTQYF.

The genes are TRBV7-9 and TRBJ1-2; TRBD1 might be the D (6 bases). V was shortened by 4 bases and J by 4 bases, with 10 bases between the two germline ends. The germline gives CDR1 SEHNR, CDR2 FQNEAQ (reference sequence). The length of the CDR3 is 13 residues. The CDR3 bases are TGTGCCAGCAGCTATACAGGGACCTATGGCTACACCTTC. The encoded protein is CASSYTGTYGYTF.

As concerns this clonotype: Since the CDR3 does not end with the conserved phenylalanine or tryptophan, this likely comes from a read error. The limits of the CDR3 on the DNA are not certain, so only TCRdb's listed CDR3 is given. CDR3 amino acids: CSANLWQGPATSTL. The chain recombines TRBV20-1 with TRBJ2-7; TRBD2 reflects the table's D call only, with no check against the DNA. The length of the CDR3 is 14 amino acids, counting both ends. Per the germline V gene, CDR1 is DFQATT and CDR2 is SNEGSKA (reference sequence).

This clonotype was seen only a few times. The CDR3 DNA sequence: TGTGCCAGTAGTACCTCGGCGGATCTTGCAACTAATGAAAAACTGTTTTTT. It translates to CASSTSADLATNEKLFF. The chain combines TRBV19 with TRBJ1-4, with no clear D. The V end lost 4 bases, the J end lost 0 bases, and 15 bases lay between the germline ends. This CDR3 contains 17 residues. Per the germline V gene, CDR1 is LNHDA and CDR2 is SQIVND (reference sequence). The entire variable domain, with the rest obtained from reference TRBV19 and TRBJ1-4, is as follows: DGGITQSPKYLFRKEGQNVTLSCEQNLNHDAMYWYRQDPGQGLRLIYYSQIVNDFQKGDIAEGYSVSREKKESFPLTVTSAQKNPTAFYLCASSTSADLATNEKLFFGSGTQLSVL.

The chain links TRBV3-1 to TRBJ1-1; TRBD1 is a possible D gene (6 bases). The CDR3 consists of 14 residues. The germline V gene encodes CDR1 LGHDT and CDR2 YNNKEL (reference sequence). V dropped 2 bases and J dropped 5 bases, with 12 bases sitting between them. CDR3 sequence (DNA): TGTGCCAGCAGCCAACTAGGGGGTCGGACTGAAGCTTTCTTT. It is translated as CASSQLGGRTEAFF. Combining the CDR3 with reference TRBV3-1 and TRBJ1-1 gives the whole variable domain DTAVSQTPKYLVTQMGNDKSIKCEQNLGHDTMYWYKQDSKKFLKIMFSYNNKELIINETVPNRFSPKSPDKAHLNLHINSLELGDSAVYFCASSQLGGRTEAFFGQGTRLTVV.

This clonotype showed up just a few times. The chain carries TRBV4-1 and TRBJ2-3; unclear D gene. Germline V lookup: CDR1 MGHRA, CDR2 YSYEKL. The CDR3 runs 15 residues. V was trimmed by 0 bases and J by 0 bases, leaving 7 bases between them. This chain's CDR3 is CASSQDEFSTDTQYF. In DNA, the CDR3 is TGCGCCAGCAGCCAAGACGAGTTTAGCACAGATACGCAGTATTTT.

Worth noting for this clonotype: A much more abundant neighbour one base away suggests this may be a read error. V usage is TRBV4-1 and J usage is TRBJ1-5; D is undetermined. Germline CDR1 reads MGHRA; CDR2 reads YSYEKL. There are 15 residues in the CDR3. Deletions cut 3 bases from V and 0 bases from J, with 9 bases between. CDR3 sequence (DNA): TGCGCCAGCAGCCACCTGGGTCTTAGCAATCAGCCCCAGCATTTT. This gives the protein CASSHLGLSNQPQHF.